The TCR beta chain described here comes from a study of control samples from healthy donors and cancer patients. Clones were read by immunoSEQ multiplex PCR, and TCRdb kept only the in-frame ones, dropping some. The table lists about 94,000 clones, 90% of them singletons. Germline CDR1 MNHNY, CDR2 SVGAGI (reference sequence). The CDR3 totals 15 residues. The V end lost 2 bases, the J end lost 4 bases, and 12 bases lay between the germline ends. J is TRBJ1-3 and V is TRBV6-6; no reliable D call. The clonotype originates from a woman aged 18-30 years in good health. The specimen was blood. The CDR3 sequence: CASSYPQDTGNTIYF. For the CDR3, the DNA is TGTGCCAGCAGTTACCCCCAGGATACAGGAAACACCATATATTTT.